The source of this T cell receptor beta chain is a study of blood T cell repertoires in COVID-19. The overall study: The origin of the acute and convalescent COVID-19 samples was the United States, Italy and Spain. PBMCs, B-cell-depleted T cells, or T cells provided the cDNA or gDNA that made up the material.

A few counts support this clone. As originally analysed: By means of reference gene primer amplification, nucleated cell counts were estimated. TCRdb's copy holds only in-frame clones and misses some; the assay was immunoSEQ multiplex PCR. The DNA gave D and trimming, while V, J and clone size come from that table. The data show approximately 15,000 clones, with about 93% seen just once and 3.5% to 5% held by the top ten. The CDR3 consists of 15 residues. CDR1 is MGHRA, CDR2 YSYEKL, per germline. Trimming removed 1 base from V and 2 bases from J, with 9 bases in between. The TCR comes from a man between 60 and 70 years old with active COVID-19. The sequencing sample was made of peripheral blood. This rearrangement joins TRBV4-1 to TRBJ1-5; tentative D call: TRBD1 (5 bases). CDR3 nucleotide sequence: TGCGCCAGCAGCCAAGCCCTAGGGGGCAATCAGCCCCAGCATTTT. Translation gives CASSQALGGNQPQHF.